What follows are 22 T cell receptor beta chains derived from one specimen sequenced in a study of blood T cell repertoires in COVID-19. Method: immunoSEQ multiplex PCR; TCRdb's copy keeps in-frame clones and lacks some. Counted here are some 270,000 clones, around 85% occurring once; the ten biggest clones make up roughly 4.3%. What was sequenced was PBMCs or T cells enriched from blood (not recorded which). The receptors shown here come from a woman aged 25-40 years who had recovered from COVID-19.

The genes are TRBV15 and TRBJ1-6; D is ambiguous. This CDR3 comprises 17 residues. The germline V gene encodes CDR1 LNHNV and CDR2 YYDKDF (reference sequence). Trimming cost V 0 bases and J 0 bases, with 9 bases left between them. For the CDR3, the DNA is TGTGCCACCAGCAGAGAGTACCTAGACTCCTATAATTCACCCCTCCACTTT. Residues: CATSREYLDSYNSPLHF.

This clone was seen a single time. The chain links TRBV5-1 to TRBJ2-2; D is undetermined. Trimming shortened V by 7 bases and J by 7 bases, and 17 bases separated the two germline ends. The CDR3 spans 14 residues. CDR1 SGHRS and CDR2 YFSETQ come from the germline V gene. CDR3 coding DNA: TGCGCCAGCTCCCTGCGAGGAATGGGCGGGGAGCTGTTTTTT. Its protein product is CASSLRGMGGELFF.

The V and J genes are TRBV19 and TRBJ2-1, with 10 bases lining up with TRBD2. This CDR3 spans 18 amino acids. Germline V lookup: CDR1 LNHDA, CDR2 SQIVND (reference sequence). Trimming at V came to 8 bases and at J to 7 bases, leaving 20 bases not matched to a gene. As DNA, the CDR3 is TGTGCCAGTGGAATGGCCCGACGGGCTAGCGGGAGTAATAATGAGCAGTTCTTC. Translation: CASGMARRASGSNNEQFF. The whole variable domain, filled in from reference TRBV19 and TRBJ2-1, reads DGGITQSPKYLFRKEGQNVTLSCEQNLNHDAMYWYRQDPGQGLRLIYYSQIVNDFQKGDIAEGYSVSREKKESFPLTVTSAQKNPTAFYLCASGMARRASGSNNEQFFGPGTRLTVL.

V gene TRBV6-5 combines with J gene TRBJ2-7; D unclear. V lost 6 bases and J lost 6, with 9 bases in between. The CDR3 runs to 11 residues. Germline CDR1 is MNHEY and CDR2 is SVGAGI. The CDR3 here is CASSSPSEQYF. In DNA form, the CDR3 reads TGTGCCAGCAGCTCACCCAGCGAGCAGTACTTC.

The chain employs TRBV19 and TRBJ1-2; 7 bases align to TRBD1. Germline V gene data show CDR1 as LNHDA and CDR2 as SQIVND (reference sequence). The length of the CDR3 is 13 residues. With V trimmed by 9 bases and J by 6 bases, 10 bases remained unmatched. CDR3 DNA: TGTGCCAGGCCCAAACAGGGGAATAATGGCTACACCTTC. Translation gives CARPKQGNNGYTF.

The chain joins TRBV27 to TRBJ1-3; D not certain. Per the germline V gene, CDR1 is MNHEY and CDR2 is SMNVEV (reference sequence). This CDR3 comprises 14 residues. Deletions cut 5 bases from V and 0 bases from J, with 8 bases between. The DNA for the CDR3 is TGTGCCAGCAGTCCAACTAGCTCTGGAAACACCATATATTTT. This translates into CASSPTSSGNTIYF.

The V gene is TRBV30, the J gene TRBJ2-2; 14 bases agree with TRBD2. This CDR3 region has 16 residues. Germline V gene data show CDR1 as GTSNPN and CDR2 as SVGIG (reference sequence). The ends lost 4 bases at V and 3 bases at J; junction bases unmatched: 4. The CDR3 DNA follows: TGTGCCTGGAAACCGGGACTAGCGGGGGACACCGGGGAGCTGTTTTTT. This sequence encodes CAWKPGLAGDTGELFF.

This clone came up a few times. CDR3 residues: CASSQDPSGGVGEQFF. The CDR3 nucleotides read TGTGCCAGCAGCCAAGATCCATCCGGGGGGGTTGGTGAGCAGTTCTTC. The chain is built from TRBV4-2 and TRBJ2-1, with 8 bases identical to TRBD2. CDR3 size: 16 residues. Germline V gene lookup returns CDR1 LGHNA and CDR2 YNFKEQ. The V gene end was trimmed by 0 bases and the J gene end by 9 bases; junction bases not matched to a gene: 10.

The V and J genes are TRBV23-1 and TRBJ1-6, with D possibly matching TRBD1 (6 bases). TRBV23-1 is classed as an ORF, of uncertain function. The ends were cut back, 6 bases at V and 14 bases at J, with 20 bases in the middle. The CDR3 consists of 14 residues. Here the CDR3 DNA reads TGCGCCAGCAGCCTGGACAGCTCCTCTGGAACCCTCCACTTT. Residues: CASSLDSSSGTLHF.

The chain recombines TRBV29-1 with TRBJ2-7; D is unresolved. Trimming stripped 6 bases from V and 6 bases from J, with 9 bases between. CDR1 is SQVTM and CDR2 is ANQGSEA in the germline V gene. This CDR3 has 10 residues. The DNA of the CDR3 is TGCAGCGTAATTACGGGCGAGCAGTACTTC. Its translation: CSVITGEQYF.

The CDR3 nucleotides are TGCGCCAGCAGCTTTCCGGGAAGATCCTACGAGCAGTACTTC. Translating it yields CASSFPGRSYEQYF. V usage is TRBV5-1 and J usage is TRBJ2-7, with TRBD2 as a possible D gene (5 bases). The CDR3 consists of 14 residues. Germline V gene data show CDR1 as SGHRS and CDR2 as YFSETQ. V was clipped by 2 bases and J by 1 base, with 10 bases between them.

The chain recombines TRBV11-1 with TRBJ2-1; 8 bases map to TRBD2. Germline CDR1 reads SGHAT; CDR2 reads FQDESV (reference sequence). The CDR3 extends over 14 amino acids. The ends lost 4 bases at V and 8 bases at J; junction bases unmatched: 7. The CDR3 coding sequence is TGTGCCAGCAGCTGGAGCGGGAGACGGGATGAGCAGTTCTTC. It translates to CASSWSGRRDEQFF. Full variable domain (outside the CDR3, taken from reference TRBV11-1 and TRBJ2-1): EAEVAQSPRYKITEKSQAVAFWCDPISGHATLYWYRQILGQGPELLVQFQDESVVDDSQLPKDRFSAERLKGVDSTLKIQPAELGDSAMYLCASSWSGRRDEQFFGPGTRLTVL.

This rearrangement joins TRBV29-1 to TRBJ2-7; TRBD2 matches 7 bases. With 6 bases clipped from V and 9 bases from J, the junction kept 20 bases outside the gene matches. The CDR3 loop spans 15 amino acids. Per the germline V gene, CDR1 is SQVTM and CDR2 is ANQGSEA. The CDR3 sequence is CSVVGRREGLNGQYF. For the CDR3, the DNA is TGCAGCGTCGTCGGGAGGAGGGAGGGCCTAAATGGGCAGTACTTC.

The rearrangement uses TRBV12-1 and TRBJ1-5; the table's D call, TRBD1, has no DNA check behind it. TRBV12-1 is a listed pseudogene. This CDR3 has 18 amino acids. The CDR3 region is CASSLWGTFFYSNQPQHF. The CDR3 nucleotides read TGTGCCAGCAGCTTGTGGGGGACATTTTTTTATAGCAATCAGCCCCAGCATTTT.

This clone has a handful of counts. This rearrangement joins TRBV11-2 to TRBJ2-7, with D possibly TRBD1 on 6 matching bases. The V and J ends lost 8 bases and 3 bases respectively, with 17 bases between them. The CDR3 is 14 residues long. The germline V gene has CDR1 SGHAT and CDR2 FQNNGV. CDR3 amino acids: CASSGRGQIYEQYF. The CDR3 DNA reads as TGTGCCAGCTCAGGAAGAGGACAGATCTACGAGCAGTACTTC.

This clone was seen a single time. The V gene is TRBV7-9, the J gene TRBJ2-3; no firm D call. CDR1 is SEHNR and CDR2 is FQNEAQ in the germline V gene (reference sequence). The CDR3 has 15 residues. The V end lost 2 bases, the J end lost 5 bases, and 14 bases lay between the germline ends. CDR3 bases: TGTGCCAGCAGCTTACTCGCGACTCGAGGAGATACGCAGTATTTT. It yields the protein CASSLLATRGDTQYF.

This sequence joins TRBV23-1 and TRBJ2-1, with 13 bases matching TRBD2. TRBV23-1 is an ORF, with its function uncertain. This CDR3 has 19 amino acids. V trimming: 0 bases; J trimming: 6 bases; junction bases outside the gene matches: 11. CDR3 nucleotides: TGCGCCAGCAGTCAATCAGAAAGACTAGCGGGAGGAAAAGGCAATGAGCAGTTCTTC. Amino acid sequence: CASSQSERLAGGKGNEQFF.

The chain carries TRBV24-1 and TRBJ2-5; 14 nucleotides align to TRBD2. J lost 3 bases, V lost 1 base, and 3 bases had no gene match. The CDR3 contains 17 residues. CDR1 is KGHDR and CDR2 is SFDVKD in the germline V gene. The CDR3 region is CATSDLPGLAGEETQYF. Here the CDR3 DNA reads TGTGCCACCAGTGATTTACCGGGACTAGCGGGAGAAGAGACCCAGTACTTC.

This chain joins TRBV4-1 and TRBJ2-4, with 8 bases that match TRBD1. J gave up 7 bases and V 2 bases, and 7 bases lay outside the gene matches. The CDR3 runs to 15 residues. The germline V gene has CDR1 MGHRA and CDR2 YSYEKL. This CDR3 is CASSQPDRGRNIQYF. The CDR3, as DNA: TGCGCCAGCAGCCAACCCGACAGGGGTAGGAACATTCAGTACTTC.

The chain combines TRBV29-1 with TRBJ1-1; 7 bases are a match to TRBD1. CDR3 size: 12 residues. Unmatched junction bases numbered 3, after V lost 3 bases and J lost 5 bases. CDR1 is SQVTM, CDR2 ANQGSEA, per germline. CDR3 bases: TGCAGCGTTGAGACAGGGCGAACTGAAGCTTTCTTT. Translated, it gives CSVETGRTEAFF.

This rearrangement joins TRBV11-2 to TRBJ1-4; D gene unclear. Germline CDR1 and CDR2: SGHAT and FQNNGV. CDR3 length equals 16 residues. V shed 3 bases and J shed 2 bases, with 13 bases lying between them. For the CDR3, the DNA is TGTGCCAGCAGCTTTAGCGGGTGGGCGACTAATGAAAAACTGTTTTTT. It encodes CASSFSGWATNEKLFF.

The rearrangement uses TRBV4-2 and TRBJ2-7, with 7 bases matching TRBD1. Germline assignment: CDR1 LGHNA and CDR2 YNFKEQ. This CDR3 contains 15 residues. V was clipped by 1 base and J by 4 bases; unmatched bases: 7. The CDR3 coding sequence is TGTGCCAGCAGCCAAGGAACAGGGGACGATTACGAGCAGTACTTC. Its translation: CASSQGTGDDYEQYF.